Reported below is one T cell receptor (beta chain). The antigen remains undetermined. It was from PBMCs that CD4+ and CD8+ T cells were sorted. This sample was taken from a study of CD8+ T cells in alopecia areata. The authors extracted RNA and reverse transcribed it into cDNA as the sequencing template. Sequencing was performed with immunoSEQ multiplex PCR; in TCRdb, only in-frame clones are kept and a portion is missing. The repertoire includes fewer than 100,000 clones, 35% to 50% of them detected once, and 0.75% to 0.8% sits in the top ten. Overall study findings and caveats: Normal scalp showed lower clonality than lesional scalp, especially alopecia totalis/universalis.

V gave up 5 bases and J gave up 2 bases; unmatched junction bases: 11. This CDR3 is 17 amino acids long. Germline V gene sequence: CDR1 SEHNR, CDR2 FQNEAQ (reference sequence). The receptor was isolated from a human donor with alopecia areata. The sample taken for sequencing was CD4+ T cells sorted from blood. The chain links TRBV7-9 to TRBJ2-2, with 7 nucleotides matching TRBD1. CDR3: CASSPRSRGINTGELFF. CDR3 bases: TGTGCCAGCAGCCCAAGATCCAGGGGGATCAACACCGGGGAGCTGTTTTTT.